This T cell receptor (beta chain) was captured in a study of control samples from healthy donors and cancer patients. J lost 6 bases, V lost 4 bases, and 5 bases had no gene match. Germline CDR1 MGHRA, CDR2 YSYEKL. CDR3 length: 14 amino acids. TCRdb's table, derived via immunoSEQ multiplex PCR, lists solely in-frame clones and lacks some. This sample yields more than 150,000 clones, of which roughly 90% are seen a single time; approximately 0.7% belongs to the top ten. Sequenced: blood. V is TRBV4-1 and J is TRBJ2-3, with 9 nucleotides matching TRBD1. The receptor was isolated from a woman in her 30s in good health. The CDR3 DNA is TGCGCCAGCAGCCCACAGGGGGCAAAGGATACGCAGTATTTT. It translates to CASSPQGAKDTQYF.